These T cell receptor beta chains were read from a single sample in a study of control samples from healthy donors and cancer patients. Assay used: immunoSEQ multiplex PCR; TCRdb lists only in-frame clones, some missing. This sample's clone table lists roughly 190,000 clones. Sequencing was performed on blood. The receptors derive from a woman in her twenties or thirties in good health. Each CDR3 is given with its conserved first and last residue. D genes are given only for firm matches.

>-|TRBJ1-1|TRBV28
TGTGCCAGTGACAGGTCCCCAGCCATGAACACTGAAGCTTTCTTT
CASDRSPAMNTEAFF
>-|TRBJ1-5|TRBV9
TGTGCCAGCAGCGGAGTAAGGAGAGTGCTTAGCAATCAGCCCCAGCATTTT
CASSGVRRVLSNQPQHF
>-|TRBJ1-5|TRBV4-1
TGCGCCAGCAGCCAAGGGGTCGTTGACAATCAGCCCCAGCATTTT
CASSQGVVDNQPQHF
>-|TRBJ2-7|TRBV27
TGTGCCAGCAGTTTCGACTTGAACTCCTACGAGCAGTACTTC
CASSFDLNSYEQYF
>TRBD2|TRBJ2-1|TRBV27
TGTGCCAGCACCTGGGGGGGGGAGCAGTTCTTC
CASTWGGEQFF
>TRBD1|TRBJ2-5|TRBV6-5
TGTGCCAGCAGTCGGGACAGACAAGAGACCCAGTACTTC
CASSRDRQETQYF
>TRBD2|TRBJ2-7|TRBV3-1/TRBV3-2
TGTGCCAGCAGCCGCCGACTAGCGGGGGCCCAGGACGAGCAGTACTTC
CASSRRLAGAQDEQYF
>-|TRBJ1-4|TRBV7-9
TGTGCCAGCAGCCCGACCGACAGATATAATGAAAAACTGTTTTTT
CASSPTDRYNEKLFF
>TRBD1|TRBJ2-5|TRBV28
TGTGCCAGCAGTTCGACAGGGGGCGAGGAGACCCAGTACTTC
CASSSTGGEETQYF
>-|TRBJ1-2|TRBV24-1
TGTGCCACCTGGGACGGCACTAACTATGGCTACACCTTC
CATWDGTNYGYTF
>TRBD2|TRBJ2-1|TRBV5-5
TGTGCCAGCAGCGTTAGCGGGGGGATATACAATGAGCAGTTCTTC
CASSVSGGIYNEQFF
>-|TRBJ1-1|TRBV6-6
TGTGCCAGCAGTTACCTGCCACCCGAAGCTTTCTTT
CASSYLPPEAFF
>TRBD1|TRBJ1-1|TRBV11-2
TGTGCCAGCAGCTTAGAAAGGCAGGGGGGCACTGAAGCTTTCTTT
CASSLERQGGTEAFF
>TRBD2|TRBJ2-5|TRBV28
TGTGCCAGCAGTCTGACTAGCGGGGGGGAGACCCAGTACTTC
CASSLTSGGETQYF
>TRBD1|TRBJ1-6|TRBV4-3
TGCGCCAGCAGTCCTGACAGGGCAGGATCACCCCTCCACTTT
CASSPDRAGSPLHF